The clone carrying this T cell receptor beta chain was counted a single time. Its antigen is undetermined. CDR3 size: 14 residues. Germline V gene lookup returns CDR1 SGHTA and CDR2 FQGNSA. V was cut by 5 bases and J by 7 bases, with 14 bases left in between. This sample stems from a study of cytomegalovirus exposure and HLA in healthy donors. Across the whole study: In an early release, HLA-typed donors contributed tens of millions of unique TCR sequences.

Study-wide points: The authors considered a cluster of highly shared sequence variants likely to be a sequencing artifact. Researchers reported in a later analysis that a missense DCLRE1C variant was tied to TCR beta V- and J-gene trimming. About 87% or about 30% of the time was how often most TCR beta V segments were productive, according to an earlier analysis.

PCR primers comprised 60 Vbeta and 13 Jbeta primers. TCRdb's copy holds only in-frame clones and misses some; the assay was immunoSEQ multiplex PCR. The data contain some 130,000 clones, around four fifths of them singletons. The clonotype comes from a human donor in good health. The chain links TRBV7-2 to TRBJ2-2; D may be TRBD1 (5 bases). The sequencing sample was made of PBMCs. The CDR3 loop reads CASSRQLMGGELFF. CDR3 coding DNA: TGTGCCAGCAGCCGACAGCTCATGGGCGGGGAGCTGTTTTTT.